This TCR beta chain was sequenced during a study of blood T cell repertoires in COVID-19 (dated by TCRdb to the early 2020s). For the study in its entirety: Collaborator samples came from the United States, Italy and Spain and covered acute and convalescent phases of COVID-19. The material from the prospective study consisted of cDNA or gDNA derived from T cells, B-cell-depleted T cells, or PBMCs. The dataset comprised deeply sampled blood TCRbeta repertoires from subjects exposed to, actively infected with, or recovered from COVID-19. A freely available public database, intended as a resource for researchers studying the immune response to SARS-CoV-2, is where the repertoires were released. The samples were drawn from two sources: the first 160 participants of the ongoing ImmuneRACE study, and 950 to 1,500 subjects contributed by 6 global collaborators. A de-identified subject ID, COVID-19 status, age in years and sex were almost always included in the sample metadata. Where available, HLA class I and class II types were obtained from metadata supplied by the sample provider rather than from assay-based typing. What the work shows at the level of the full study, not this receptor alone: The quantity of clinical and demographic metadata differed by source and by participant and was supplied without curation.

CDR1 and CDR2, looked up from the germline V gene, are SGHNT and YENEEA. From its cysteine to its phenylalanine, the CDR3 spans 13 amino acids. Kept here is only the CDR3 DNA, which spans 39 bases and is read in frame from base 1. TCRbeta CDR3 regions were amplified from genomic DNA by means of the immunoSEQ Assay, a bias-controlled multiplex PCR. The paper's data handling went like this. The number of nucleated cells in each sample was estimated from the amplification of reference gene primers within the assay. To quantify the absolute abundance of each unique TCRbeta CDR3 rearrangement, sequence reads were collapsed and filtered. Productive Simpson clonality was computed per sample as the square root of Simpson's diversity index over productive rearrangements. What TCRdb holds here is the immuneACCESS table cut down to in-frame rearrangements. Part of the clones is not present; checked against another copy, under half of the missing clones reflect an unresolved V gene, and the others are unexplained. V, J and clone size were drawn from that table, and D and trimming were deduced from the DNA. This sample holds some 82,000 clones; about nine tenths were observed only once. The ten largest clones capture under 2.5% of the sample.

As concerns this clone: Its antigen is not yet known. A read error may produce the germline difference seen at one junction end.

Whole blood was collected in K2EDTA tubes by collaborating institutions according to the institutions' own protocols. For TCRbeta analysis, collaborator samples were shipped as frozen whole blood, as isolated PBMCs, or as DNA extracted from either sample type. Material for sequencing was peripheral blood. This TCR was recovered from a woman between 45 and 65 years old in a cohort sampled during active COVID-19. The chain couples TRBV11-3 to TRBJ2-3; TRBD2 agrees with 10 junctional bases. CDR3 sequence: CATSGRGTDTQYF. The DNA sequence is given as TGTGCCACCAGCGGGAGGGGCACAGATACGCAGTATTTT.